This T cell receptor beta chain was captured by sequencing in a study of control samples from healthy donors and cancer patients. Using immunoSEQ multiplex PCR, the repertoire was profiled, and TCRdb retains in-frame clones only, with some absent. The sample shows some 130,000 clones, more than 85% of them seen only once. Germline CDR1 and CDR2: DFQATT and SNEGSKA (reference sequence). This CDR3 has 14 amino acids. V lost 3 bases and J lost 4; bases outside the gene matches: 4. V and J are TRBV20-1 and TRBJ1-1, with 11 nucleotides matching TRBD1. The sample consisted of blood. The TCR sequence derives from a woman in her twenties or thirties in good health. This chain's CDR3 is CSASGQGAGTEAFF. For the CDR3, the DNA is TGCAGTGCTAGTGGACAGGGGGCTGGCACTGAAGCTTTCTTT.